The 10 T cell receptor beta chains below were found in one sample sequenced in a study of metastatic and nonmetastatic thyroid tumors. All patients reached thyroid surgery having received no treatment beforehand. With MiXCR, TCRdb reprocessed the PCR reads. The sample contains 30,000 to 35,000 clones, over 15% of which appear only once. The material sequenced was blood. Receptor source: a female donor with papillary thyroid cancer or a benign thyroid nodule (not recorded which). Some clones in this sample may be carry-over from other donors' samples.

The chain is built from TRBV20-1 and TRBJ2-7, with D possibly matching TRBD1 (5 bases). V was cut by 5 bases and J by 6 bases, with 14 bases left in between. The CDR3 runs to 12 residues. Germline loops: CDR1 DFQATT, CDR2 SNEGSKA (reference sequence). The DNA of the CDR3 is TGCAGTGCTTTTAAGACAGTTGGCGAGCAGTACTTC. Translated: CSAFKTVGEQYF.

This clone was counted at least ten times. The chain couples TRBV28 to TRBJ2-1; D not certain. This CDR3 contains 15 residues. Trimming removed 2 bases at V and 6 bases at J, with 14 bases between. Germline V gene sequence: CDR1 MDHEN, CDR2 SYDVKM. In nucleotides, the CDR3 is TGTGCCAGCAGTTTAGAACAGCGCCTCACCAATGAGCAGTTCTTC. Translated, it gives CASSLEQRLTNEQFF.

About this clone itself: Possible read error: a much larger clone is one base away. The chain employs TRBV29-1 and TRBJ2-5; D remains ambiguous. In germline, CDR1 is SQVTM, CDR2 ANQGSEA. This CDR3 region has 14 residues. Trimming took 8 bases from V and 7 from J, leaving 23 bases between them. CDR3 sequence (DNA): TGCAGCTCTCCAACGGACGGAAATTTCTTGACCCAGTACTTC. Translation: CSSPTDGNFLTQYF.

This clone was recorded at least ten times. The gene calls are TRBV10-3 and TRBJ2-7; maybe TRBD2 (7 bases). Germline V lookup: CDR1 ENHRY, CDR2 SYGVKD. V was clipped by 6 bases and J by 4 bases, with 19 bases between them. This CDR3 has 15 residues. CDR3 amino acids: CAIRGERGAVYEQYF. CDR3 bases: TGTGCCATCAGGGGGGAACGGGGGGCGGTATACGAGCAGTACTTC.

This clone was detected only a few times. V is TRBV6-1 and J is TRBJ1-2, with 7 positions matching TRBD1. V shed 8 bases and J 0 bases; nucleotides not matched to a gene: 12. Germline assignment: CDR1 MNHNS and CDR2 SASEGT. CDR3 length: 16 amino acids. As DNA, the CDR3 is TGTGCCAGCCTTGGGACAGACTATTCAACTAACTATGGCTACACCTTC. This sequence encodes CASLGTDYSTNYGYTF.

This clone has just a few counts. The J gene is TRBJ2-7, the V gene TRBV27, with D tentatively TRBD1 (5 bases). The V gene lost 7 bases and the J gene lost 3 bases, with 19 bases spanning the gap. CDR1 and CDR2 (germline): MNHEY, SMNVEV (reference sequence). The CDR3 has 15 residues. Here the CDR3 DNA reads TGTGCCAGCAAACCTGGACAACACTGGGACTACGAGCAGTACTTC. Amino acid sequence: CASKPGQHWDYEQYF.

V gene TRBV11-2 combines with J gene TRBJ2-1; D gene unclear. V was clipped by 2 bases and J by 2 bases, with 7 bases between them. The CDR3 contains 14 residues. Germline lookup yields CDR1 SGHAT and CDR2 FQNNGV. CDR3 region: CASSLLGTYNEQFF. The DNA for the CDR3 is TGTGCCAGCAGCTTACTGGGGACCTACAATGAGCAGTTCTTC.

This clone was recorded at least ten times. The CDR3 DNA follows: TGTGCCAGCTCAGTCCGGGATACGCAGTATTTT. Translated, it gives CASSVRDTQYF. The V and J genes are TRBV18 and TRBJ2-3, with D uncertain. The CDR3 covers 11 residues. The V end was cut by 5 bases, the J end by 6 bases, with 6 bases between. Germline CDR1 and CDR2: KGHSH and LQKENI.

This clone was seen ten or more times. The CDR3 DNA reads as TGTGCCAGCTTAGGACAGGGTTCCAACACTGAAGCTTTCTTT. This translates into CASLGQGSNTEAFF. The gene calls are TRBV28 and TRBJ1-1; 8 bases line up with TRBD1. V lost 8 bases and J lost 2; bases outside the gene matches: 7. The CDR3 loop spans 14 amino acids. Germline CDR1 MDHEN, CDR2 SYDVKM.

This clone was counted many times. In nucleotides, the CDR3 is TGTGCCAGCAGCTTATTACAGGGAGGAAATTCACCCCTCCACTTT. Translated: CASSLLQGGNSPLHF. This chain uses TRBV7-8 with TRBJ1-6; tentatively, D is TRBD1 (6 bases). V lost 2 bases and J lost 7, with 12 bases in between. Germline CDR1 and CDR2: SGHVS and FQNEAQ. This CDR3 is 15 amino acids long.